This T cell receptor beta chain was retrieved from a study of blood T cell repertoires in COVID-19 (dated by TCRdb to 2020 to 2022). Regarding the research as a whole: The collaborator samples originated in the United States, Italy and Spain and spanned the acute and convalescent phases of COVID-19. The material from the prospective study consisted of cDNA or gDNA derived from T cells, B-cell-depleted T cells, or PBMCs. Subjects who had been exposed to COVID-19, were actively infected with it, or had recovered from it provided the deeply sampled blood TCRbeta repertoires that made up the dataset. The repertoires were released in a freely available public database intended as a resource for research on the immune response to SARS-CoV-2. The samples were drawn from two sources: the first 160 participants of the ongoing ImmuneRACE study, and fewer than 1,500 subjects contributed by 6 global collaborators. A de-identified subject ID, COVID-19 status, age in years and sex were almost always included in the sample metadata. Where HLA class I and class II types were available, the types were taken from metadata supplied by the sample provider, not from assay-based typing.

The full study reports these points: The quantity of clinical and demographic metadata differed by source and by participant and was supplied without curation.

The CDR3 numbers 14 residues from cysteine through phenylalanine. Only the CDR3 portion is preserved as DNA: 42 bases, with reading frame beginning at the first base. The germline V gene (reference sequence) provides CDR1 LNHDA and CDR2 SQIVND. After removal of 5 bases from V and 5 bases from J, the junction retains 6 bases not matched to a gene. The immunoSEQ Assay, a bias-controlled multiplex PCR, was used to amplify TCRbeta CDR3 regions from genomic DNA. Per the source publication's procedure: Nucleated cell counts per sample were estimated from amplification of reference gene primers within the assay. To quantify the absolute abundance of each unique TCRbeta CDR3 rearrangement, sequence reads were collapsed and filtered. Productive Simpson clonality was computed per sample as the square root of Simpson's diversity index over productive rearrangements. TCRdb mirrors the immuneACCESS table, restricted to in-frame sequences. Some clones are absent from its copies; in checked studies, under half trace to an unresolved V gene, and the reason for the others is unknown. The V and J calls and the clone size are those of that table, but D and trimming were determined from the DNA. The sample table holds about 67,000 clones, of which approximately 87% were seen once. Together, the top ten hold around 5.3% of the sample.

The collaborating institutions used their own protocols to collect whole blood in K2EDTA tubes. For TCRbeta analysis, collaborators shipped samples as frozen whole blood, isolated PBMCs, or DNA extracted from either of those sample types. Turning to this clone: Its antigen target is currently unknown. It has no much larger one-base neighbor in the sample; base qualities were not kept.

This TCR derives from a man over 45 with active COVID-19. The sequence is built from TRBV19 and TRBJ1-5; 7 central bases correspond to TRBD1. Sequencing was carried out using peripheral blood. CDR3 loop: CASSPPGTDQPQHF. The nucleotide sequence is given as TGTGCCAGTAGTCCACCGGGGACAGATCAGCCCCAGCATTTT.